This T cell receptor (beta chain) was captured in a study of shared clonotypes between healthy human individuals. Libraries were prepared by immunoSEQ multiplex PCR; TCRdb keeps only in-frame clonotypes and omits some of them. The profile shows some 1,900,000 clones, about 94% of them singletons. The CDR3 consists of 15 residues. The V gene lost 0 bases and the J gene lost 4 bases, with 14 bases spanning the gap. CDR1 is SGHNT and CDR2 is YYREEE in the germline V gene (reference sequence). CD8 cells regarded as naive lacked CD45RO, were positively chosen for CCR7, and omitted terminally differentiated effector memory CD45RA+ cells.

The sequenced sample was naive CD8+ T cells sorted from blood. V is TRBV5-4 and J is TRBJ2-7, with unresolved D. The sequence was obtained from a man younger than 30 in good health. This chain's CDR3 is CASSLEPERQYEQYF. The CDR3, as DNA: TGTGCCAGCAGCTTGGAACCCGAAAGACAATACGAGCAGTACTTC.